A single sample gave rise to the 4 T cell receptor beta chains below, sequenced in a study of cytomegalovirus exposure and HLA in healthy donors. It was with 60 Vbeta and 13 Jbeta primers that the PCR ran. The data were produced by immunoSEQ multiplex PCR, yet TCRdb's version contains in-frame clones alone and is incomplete. The sample has roughly 160,000 clones, 87% seen once; the top ten hold 0.85% to 1%. The sample was PBMCs. These receptor sequences come from a woman in her twenties or thirties in good health and CMV-seronegative.

The chain links TRBV5-1 to TRBJ1-2; D gene ambiguous. Trimming took off 0 bases at V and 12 bases at J, with 15 bases between the two ends. This CDR3 region has 13 residues. CDR1 is SGHRS, CDR2 YFSETQ, per germline. CDR3 residues: CASSLGAGFGDTF. The CDR3 DNA reads TGCGCCAGCAGCTTGGGTGCGGGGTTCGGTGACACCTTC.

The genes are TRBV6-5 and TRBJ1-2; D remains ambiguous. There are 15 residues in the CDR3. Per germline, CDR1 MNHEY and CDR2 SVGAGI. Trimming removed 6 bases from V and 1 base from J, with 15 bases in between. The CDR3: CASSSTVSVNYGYTF. In nucleotides, the CDR3 is TGTGCCAGCAGCTCCACGGTATCGGTTAACTATGGCTACACCTTC.

This clone was seen once. V gene TRBV9 combines with J gene TRBJ2-5, with D perhaps TRBD2 (7 bases). The ends were cut back, 6 bases at V and 4 bases at J, with 19 bases in the middle. The length of the CDR3 is 15 residues. CDR1 SGDLS and CDR2 YYNGEE come from the germline V gene. The CDR3 loop reads CASTRGGGLIETQYF. The CDR3 region has the DNA TGTGCCAGCACCCGAGGCGGGGGCCTTATAGAGACCCAGTACTTC. Variable domain in full (rest from reference TRBV9 and TRBJ2-5): DSGVTQTPKHLITATGQRVTLRCSPRSGDLSVYWYQQSLDQGLQFLIQYYNGEERAKGNILERFSAQQFPDLHSELNLSSLELGDSALYFCASTRGGGLIETQYFGPGTRLLVL.

The rearrangement uses TRBV28 and TRBJ1-1, with 11 bases identical to TRBD1. The V and J ends lost 5 bases and 3 bases, in that order; junction bases with no gene match: 17. This CDR3 has 19 residues. Germline CDR1 and CDR2: MDHEN and SYDVKM. As DNA, the CDR3 is TGTGCCAGCAGTAAAATGACCGGGACAGGGGGTCGGGGGGACACTGAAGCTTTCTTT. Its protein is CASSKMTGTGGRGDTEAFF.